The T cell receptor beta chain under discussion was sequenced for a study of shared clonotypes between healthy human individuals. Whole-study context: Three plates were used per donor for CD4 naive, three for CD4 memory, two for CD8 naive and one for CD8 memory.

Data came from immunoSEQ multiplex PCR; TCRdb stores just in-frame clones and leaves some out. This sample has 2.3 million or so clones; 90% to 95% occur once, and the top ten carry under 0.45%. It was into CD45RA+ naive and CD45RA-negative memory subsets that the CD4+ cells were split. Concerning this clone: Its antigen is as yet unknown.

The CDR3 is 16 amino acids. V shed 5 bases and J 7 bases; nucleotides not matched to a gene: 12. CDR1 SGHAT and CDR2 FQDESV come from the germline V gene (reference sequence). General study findings and limits: It was the few donors that limited the genetic and exposure-history diversity represented. Several donors showed sharing of about 4.8% of naive CD4 clonotypes.

Sequenced: naive CD4+ T cells from PBMCs. Noted subset: CD45RA+ positively selected. The chain is built from TRBV11-1 and TRBJ2-1; TRBD2 agrees at 9 bases. The clonotype was recovered from a young man in good health. Some clones in this sample may be carry-over from other donors' samples. CDR3 nucleotides: TGTGCCAGCAGCCCCGTAGCGGGAGTAAGTTGGAATGAGCAGTTCTTC. Protein: CASSPVAGVSWNEQFF.